This T cell receptor (beta chain) was retrieved from a study of blood T cells in healthy people across ages. Healthy individuals of Caucasian origin from Russia, aged roughly 6 to 100, served as donors. This clonotype was seen repeatedly, ten times or more. Its antigen is unknown. A J-beta primer mix and a sample-barcoded 5' primer were used in a second PCR of about 7 to 12 cycles. TCRdb re-analysed the 5' RACE reads in MiXCR, keeping a single row per CDR3 protein. The sample holds 800,000 or so distinct CDR3 sequences, 55% to 65% seen once. Germline CDR1 reads MDHEN; CDR2 reads SYDVKM. This CDR3 is 13 amino acids long. V was clipped by 0 bases and J by 6 bases, with 5 bases between them. Study conclusions and caveats: Bulk PBMC profiling left naive and antigen-experienced comparisons inconclusive. While age rose, TCR beta diversity per million T cells dropped in a roughly linear way. Expanded clonotype changes were possibly confounded by unknown donor CMV status.

The chain links TRBV28 to TRBJ1-4; D gene unclear. The sequence came from a young man in good health. Sequencing was performed on blood. CDR3 nucleotides: TGTGCCAGCAGTTTATGGTACCATGAAAAACTGTTTTTT. This encodes CASSLWYHEKLFF.